The entry that follows covers one T cell receptor (beta chain) sequence. Its target is unknown. Additional DNA sequences in this sample encode the identical CDR3. The sample is drawn from a study of shared clonotypes between healthy human individuals. General study points: Among several donors, about 5% of naive CD4 clonotypes were found in common.

Assay used: immunoSEQ multiplex PCR; TCRdb lists only in-frame clones, some missing. The sample consists of about 590,000 clones, roughly 96% of them appearing once. Terminally differentiated effector memory CD45RA+ cells were excluded from the naive CD8 cells, which were CD45RO-negative and positively selected for CCR7. Germline values: CDR1 SGHDT, CDR2 YYEEEE. The length of the CDR3 is 15 residues. Germline trimming cut 0 bases from V and 0 bases from J; bases unmatched to any gene: 0. The sample was naive CD8+ T cells sorted from blood. The TCR comes from a woman in her twenties or thirties in good health. The chain combines TRBV5-6 with TRBJ2-3; 8 nucleotides line up with TRBD2. The CDR3 region has the DNA TGTGCCAGCAGCTTGGGACTAGCGAGCACAGATACGCAGTATTTT. It translates to CASSLGLASTDTQYF. The variable domain in full, with the rest retrieved from reference TRBV5-6 and TRBJ2-3, is DAGVTQSPTHLIKTRGQQVTLRCSPKSGHDTVSWYQQALGQGPQFIFQYYEEEERQRGNFPDRFSGHQFPNYSSELNVNALLLGDSALYLCASSLGLASTDTQYFGPGTRLTVL.